Listed below are T cell receptor beta chains from one sample, sequenced in a study of Graves' ophthalmopathy and Graves' hyperthyroidism. TCRdb processed the multiplex PCR reads anew with MiXCR; each CDR3 protein has one entry. The top ten hold 2.5% to 3.5% of the sample, which has hundreds of thousands of distinct CDR3 sequences, roughly 21% seen once. Sequencing was performed on peripheral blood. These receptor sequences come from a woman aged 18-29 years with stable Graves' hyperthyroidism. Each CDR3 is given with its conserved first and last residue. D genes are given only for firm matches. Clone size, where shown, is once, few, many, or a class for clones that have expanded.

clone_size: few
d_call: TRBD2
j_call: TRBJ2-4
v_call: TRBV15
cdr3_aa: CATSRDRSGSRQTKYF
cdr3_nt: TGTGCCACCAGCAGAGATCGTAGCGGGAGTAGGCAGACTAAGTACTTC

clone_size: NA
d_call: NA
j_call: TRBJ1-5
v_call: TRBV10-1
cdr3_aa: CASSEGQILPQHF
cdr3_nt: TGCGCCAGCAGTGAGGGCCAGATTCTGCCCCAGCATTTT

clone_size: NA
d_call: TRBD1
j_call: TRBJ2-2
v_call: TRBV10-1
cdr3_aa: CASRPGQGGPRPGELFF
cdr3_nt: TGCGCCAGCAGACCGGGACAAGGGGGCCCCAGACCGGGGGAGCTGTTTTTT

clone_size: NA
d_call: NA
j_call: TRBJ2-5
v_call: TRBV18
cdr3_aa: CASSPPSKVETQYF
cdr3_nt: TGTGCCAGCTCACCACCGAGCAAGGTGGAGACCCAGTACTTC

clone_size: NA
d_call: NA
j_call: TRBJ2-7
v_call: TRBV6-1
cdr3_aa: CASSPPGRGPDEQYF
cdr3_nt: TGTGCCAGCAGTCCCCCGGGCAGGGGACCTGACGAGCAGTACTTC

clone_size: many
d_call: TRBD2
j_call: TRBJ2-7
v_call: TRBV28
cdr3_aa: CASSAGLDYEQYF
cdr3_nt: TGTGCCAGCAGTGCGGGACTAGACTACGAGCAGTACTTC

clone_size: many
d_call: NA
j_call: TRBJ1-1
v_call: TRBV6-1
cdr3_aa: CASSADLGGTEAFF
cdr3_nt: TGTGCCAGCAGTGCCGATTTGGGTGGCACTGAAGCTTTCTTT

clone_size: many
d_call: TRBD2
j_call: TRBJ2-5
v_call: TRBV2
cdr3_aa: CASSVTSVQETQYF
cdr3_nt: TGTGCCAGCAGTGTCACTAGCGTCCAAGAGACCCAGTACTTC

clone_size: many
d_call: TRBD1
j_call: TRBJ2-5
v_call: TRBV10-3
cdr3_aa: CATRPGTGSEETQYF
cdr3_nt: TGTGCCACTCGACCAGGGACAGGGAGTGAAGAGACCCAGTACTTC

clone_size: NA
d_call: NA
j_call: TRBJ2-7
v_call: TRBV28
cdr3_aa: CASRTLGDEQYF
cdr3_nt: TGTGCCAGCAGGACGTTAGGCGACGAGCAGTACTTC

clone_size: NA
d_call: TRBD1
j_call: TRBJ1-2
v_call: TRBV6-2/TRBV6-3
cdr3_aa: CASRDRGRDGYTF
cdr3_nt: TGTGCCAGCCGGGACAGGGGGCGCGATGGCTACACCTTC

clone_size: many
d_call: NA
j_call: TRBJ1-1
v_call: TRBV12-3/TRBV12-4
cdr3_aa: CASRGQQGWTEAFF
cdr3_nt: TGTGCCAGCAGGGGGCAACAGGGTTGGACTGAAGCTTTCTTT

clone_size: many
d_call: TRBD2
j_call: TRBJ2-2
v_call: TRBV6-2/TRBV6-3
cdr3_aa: CASTILAGGTLNTGELFF
cdr3_nt: TGTGCCAGCACCATACTAGCGGGAGGGACACTGAACACCGGGGAGCTGTTTTTT

clone_size: many
d_call: TRBD1
j_call: TRBJ1-1
v_call: TRBV10-2
cdr3_aa: CASGRSRGLDTEAFF
cdr3_nt: TGCGCCAGCGGCCGATCCAGGGGGTTAGACACTGAAGCTTTCTTT

clone_size: many
d_call: NA
j_call: TRBJ2-7
v_call: TRBV6-2/TRBV6-3
cdr3_aa: CASSLGRALFYEQYF
cdr3_nt: TGTGCCAGCAGTTTGGGACGTGCCCTTTTCTACGAGCAGTACTTC

clone_size: few
d_call: TRBD2
j_call: TRBJ2-2
v_call: TRBV18
cdr3_aa: CASSPQAAGDTGELFF
cdr3_nt: TGTGCCAGCTCACCACAGGCAGCGGGGGACACCGGGGAGCTGTTTTTT

clone_size: many
d_call: NA
j_call: TRBJ1-1
v_call: TRBV12-3/TRBV12-4
cdr3_aa: CASSPPGPGNTEAFF
cdr3_nt: TGTGCCAGCAGTCCACCGGGACCGGGGAACACTGAAGCTTTCTTT

clone_size: many
d_call: TRBD1
j_call: TRBJ1-2
v_call: TRBV5-1
cdr3_aa: CASSPGQGTNYGYTF
cdr3_nt: TGCGCCAGCAGCCCAGGACAGGGGACTAACTATGGCTACACCTTC

clone_size: many
d_call: NA
j_call: TRBJ2-2
v_call: TRBV2
cdr3_aa: CASKSIDTGELFF
cdr3_nt: TGTGCCAGCAAATCAATAGATACCGGGGAGCTGTTTTTT

clone_size: many
d_call: NA
j_call: TRBJ1-4
v_call: TRBV25-1
cdr3_aa: CASSVVSGDTYATNEKLFF
cdr3_nt: TGTGCCAGCAGTGTAGTGTCTGGGGACACTTACGCAACTAATGAAAAACTGTTTTTT

clone_size: NA
d_call: NA
j_call: TRBJ1-5
v_call: TRBV6-1
cdr3_aa: CASSVTRPNSNQPQHF
cdr3_nt: TGTGCCAGCAGTGTTACAAGGCCTAATAGCAATCAGCCCCAGCATTTT

clone_size: many
d_call: NA
j_call: TRBJ2-5
v_call: TRBV7-6
cdr3_aa: CASSLQAETQYF
cdr3_nt: TGTGCCAGCAGCTTACAGGCCGAGACCCAGTACTTC

clone_size: many
d_call: NA
j_call: TRBJ2-5
v_call: TRBV18
cdr3_aa: CASSRDAEETQYF
cdr3_nt: TGTGCCAGCTCACGGGACGCCGAAGAGACCCAGTACTTC

clone_size: many
d_call: NA
j_call: TRBJ2-2
v_call: TRBV6-2/TRBV6-3
cdr3_aa: CASSLGTSVTGELFF
cdr3_nt: TGTGCCAGCAGTCTGGGCACCTCTGTCACCGGGGAGCTGTTTTTT

clone_size: NA
d_call: TRBD1
j_call: TRBJ1-2
v_call: TRBV11-2
cdr3_aa: CASSNPGTGRDYTF
cdr3_nt: TGTGCCAGCAGCAACCCCGGGACAGGCAGGGACTACACCTTC

clone_size: NA
d_call: NA
j_call: TRBJ2-7
v_call: TRBV6-1
cdr3_aa: CASSTSGGYYEQYF
cdr3_nt: TGTGCCAGCAGTACCTCCGGGGGATACTACGAGCAGTACTTC

clone_size: NA
d_call: NA
j_call: TRBJ2-7
v_call: TRBV18
cdr3_aa: CASSPKQGSYEQYF
cdr3_nt: TGTGCCAGCTCACCGAAACAGGGATCCTACGAGCAGTACTTC

clone_size: many
d_call: NA
j_call: TRBJ2-7
v_call: TRBV11-1
cdr3_aa: CASSLNRHDEQYF
cdr3_nt: TGTGCCAGCAGCCTGAATAGGCACGACGAGCAGTACTTC

clone_size: NA
d_call: NA
j_call: TRBJ2-7
v_call: TRBV6-1
cdr3_aa: CASGDAYSYEQYF
cdr3_nt: TGTGCCAGTGGGGACGCGTACTCCTACGAGCAGTACTTC

clone_size: many
d_call: NA
j_call: TRBJ2-7
v_call: TRBV11-2
cdr3_aa: CASREGQFLYEQYF
cdr3_nt: TGTGCCAGCAGGGAGGGACAGTTTCTATACGAGCAGTACTTC

clone_size: NA
d_call: TRBD1
j_call: TRBJ2-7
v_call: TRBV2
cdr3_aa: CASSDKDRVGEQYF
cdr3_nt: TGTGCCAGCAGTGATAAGGACAGGGTGGGAGAGCAGTACTTC

clone_size: many
d_call: TRBD1
j_call: TRBJ2-7
v_call: TRBV28
cdr3_aa: CASSRGGAGYEQYF
cdr3_nt: TGTGCCAGCAGCCGAGGGGGCGCGGGCTACGAGCAGTACTTC

clone_size: many
d_call: NA
j_call: TRBJ1-6
v_call: TRBV11-2
cdr3_aa: CASSAGPRDSPLHF
cdr3_nt: TGTGCCAGCAGCGCGGGACCTAGGGATTCACCCCTCCACTTT

clone_size: many
d_call: NA
j_call: TRBJ2-7
v_call: TRBV10-3
cdr3_aa: CAISLSDYEQYF
cdr3_nt: TGTGCCATCTCCTTGTCGGACTACGAGCAGTACTTC

clone_size: NA
d_call: NA
j_call: TRBJ1-1
v_call: TRBV3-1
cdr3_aa: CASSQGSNPEAFF
cdr3_nt: TGTGCCAGCAGCCAAGGATCCAATCCTGAAGCTTTCTTT

clone_size: NA
d_call: NA
j_call: TRBJ1-1
v_call: TRBV6-5
cdr3_aa: CASVKGETEAFF
cdr3_nt: TGTGCCAGCGTTAAGGGGGAGACTGAAGCTTTCTTT

clone_size: many
d_call: TRBD2
j_call: TRBJ2-7
v_call: TRBV20-1
cdr3_aa: CSARVRELEQYF
cdr3_nt: TGCAGTGCTAGAGTGCGGGAGCTCGAGCAGTACTTC

clone_size: many
d_call: NA
j_call: TRBJ1-5
v_call: TRBV12-3/TRBV12-4
cdr3_aa: CASSTYLGGNQPQHF
cdr3_nt: TGTGCCAGCAGTACATATCTCGGGGGGAATCAGCCCCAGCATTTT

clone_size: NA
d_call: NA
j_call: TRBJ2-7
v_call: TRBV20-1
cdr3_aa: CSARLGGQSYEQYF
cdr3_nt: TGCAGTGCTAGATTAGGGGGGCAATCCTACGAGCAGTACTTC

clone_size: many
d_call: NA
j_call: TRBJ2-7
v_call: TRBV12-3/TRBV12-4
cdr3_aa: CASSFKGLGEQYF
cdr3_nt: TGTGCCAGCAGTTTCAAGGGGTTGGGCGAGCAGTACTTC

clone_size: NA
d_call: TRBD2
j_call: TRBJ2-5
v_call: TRBV6-1
cdr3_aa: CASRAGPVGTQYF
cdr3_nt: TGTGCCAGCAGAGCGGGGCCCGTTGGGACCCAGTACTTC

clone_size: NA
d_call: NA
j_call: TRBJ1-1
v_call: TRBV5-5
cdr3_aa: CASSFQAGGTEAFF
cdr3_nt: TGTGCCAGCAGCTTTCAGGCGGGTGGGACTGAAGCCTTCTTT

clone_size: many
d_call: NA
j_call: TRBJ2-7
v_call: TRBV7-2
cdr3_aa: CASSLQGPQSGQYF
cdr3_nt: TGTGCCAGCAGCTTACAGGGGCCGCAGAGTGGGCAGTACTTC

clone_size: NA
d_call: NA
j_call: TRBJ1-1
v_call: TRBV29-1
cdr3_aa: CSVEWITEAFF
cdr3_nt: TGCAGCGTTGAATGGATCACTGAAGCTTTCTTT

clone_size: NA
d_call: NA
j_call: TRBJ2-7
v_call: TRBV7-8
cdr3_aa: CASKLAVSSYEQYF
cdr3_nt: TGTGCCAGCAAACTGGCGGTAAGCTCCTACGAGCAGTACTTC

clone_size: many
d_call: NA
j_call: TRBJ2-5
v_call: TRBV20-1
cdr3_aa: CSAAPDRHQETQYF
cdr3_nt: TGCAGTGCTGCCCCTGACAGGCACCAAGAGACCCAGTACTTC

clone_size: many
d_call: NA
j_call: TRBJ1-5
v_call: TRBV10-2
cdr3_aa: CASRGIGVHNQPQHF
cdr3_nt: TGCGCCAGCAGGGGTATCGGAGTTCACAATCAGCCCCAGCATTTT

clone_size: few
d_call: TRBD2
j_call: TRBJ2-7
v_call: TRBV14
cdr3_aa: CASSHSLAGGYVQYF
cdr3_nt: TGTGCCAGCAGCCATTCACTAGCGGGAGGGTACGTGCAGTACTTC

clone_size: few
d_call: TRBD2
j_call: TRBJ2-7
v_call: TRBV20-1
cdr3_aa: CSAPSGNPYEQYF
cdr3_nt: TGCAGTGCTCCTAGCGGGAATCCCTACGAGCAGTACTTC

clone_size: many
d_call: TRBD2
j_call: TRBJ2-2
v_call: TRBV20-1
cdr3_aa: CSARQREFTGELFF
cdr3_nt: TGCAGTGCTAGACAGCGGGAGTTCACCGGGGAGCTGTTTTTT